A single sample is the source of the 6 T cell receptor beta chains below, sequenced in a study of CD8 T cells in Susac syndrome. Random hexamers were used to reverse transcribe about 0.5 to 1 ug of RNA. TCRdb re-called the immunoSEQ multiplex PCR reads with MiXCR, one entry per CDR3 protein. The sample records 120,000 to 150,000 distinct CDR3 sequences, around 95% being singletons. Material for sequencing was CD4+ T cells from PBMCs. All receptors come from a human donor with Susac syndrome.

This clonotype was seen a single time. The chain couples TRBV6-4 to TRBJ2-3; the match to TRBD2 covers 8 bases. CDR1 and CDR2 (germline): MRHNA, SNTAGT. J was trimmed by 1 base and V by 0 bases; bases with no gene match: 0. The CDR3 length is 15 residues. The CDR3, as DNA: TGTGCCAGCAGTGACTCTAGCGGGGGCACAGATACGCAGTATTTT. This sequence encodes CASSDSSGGTDTQYF.

This chain links TRBV7-9 with TRBJ1-2, with no clear D. Germline V gives CDR1 SEHNR, CDR2 FQNEAQ (reference sequence). There are 11 residues in the CDR3. V lost 7 bases to trimming and J lost 6 bases, with 9 bases between them. The CDR3 DNA follows: TGTGCCAGCACCCTAGGAGATGGCTACACCTTC. As protein: CASTLGDGYTF.

The rearrangement uses TRBV3-1 and TRBJ2-5, with a tentative D call TRBD2 (6 bases). The CDR3 covers 14 residues. V gave up 4 bases and J gave up 4 bases, with 13 bases separating them. Per germline, CDR1 LGHDT and CDR2 YNNKEL (reference sequence). CDR3 sequence: CASSPQTSSETQYF. The CDR3 DNA reads TGTGCCAGCAGCCCACAGACTAGTTCAGAGACCCAGTACTTC.

CDR3 in amino acids: CASAPGQTTDTQYF. The CDR3 bases are TGTGCCAGCGCTCCGGGACAGACCACAGATACGCAGTATTTT. V is TRBV2 and J is TRBJ2-3, with 7 bases that match TRBD1. The CDR3 loop spans 14 amino acids. Germline CDR1 and CDR2: SNHLY and FYNNEI. Trimming took 8 bases from V and 2 from J; bases not matched to a gene: 7.

The rearrangement links TRBV5-1 to TRBJ2-6; D is undetermined. Germline CDR1 SGHRS, CDR2 YFSETQ. CDR3 length: 15 amino acids. V lost 4 bases, J lost 1 base, and 9 bases lay in between. In nucleotides, the CDR3 is TGCGCCAGCAGCCAACCAGAGTCTGGGGCCAACGTCCTGACTTTC. This encodes CASSQPESGANVLTF.

V and J are TRBV28 and TRBJ2-3, with D possibly matching TRBD2 (6 bases). V was clipped by 5 bases and J by 6 bases, with 9 bases between them. The CDR3 is 12 amino acids. From germline, CDR1 is MDHEN and CDR2 SYDVKM. CDR3 nucleotides: TGTGCCAGCAGTCCGGGACTGGATACGCAGTATTTT. This gives the protein CASSPGLDTQYF.